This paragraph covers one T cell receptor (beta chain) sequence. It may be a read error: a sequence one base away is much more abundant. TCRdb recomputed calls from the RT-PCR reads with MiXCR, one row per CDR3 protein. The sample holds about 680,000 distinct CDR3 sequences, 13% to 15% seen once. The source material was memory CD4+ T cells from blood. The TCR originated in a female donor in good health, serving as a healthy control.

The DNA of the CDR3 is TGCAGTGCCGGGCCGCGCGGCAATCAGCCCCATCATTTT. This sequence encodes CSAGPRGNQPHHF. V is TRBV20-1 and J is TRBJ1-5; D remains ambiguous. The CDR3 runs to 13 residues. In germline, CDR1 is DFQATT, CDR2 SNEGSKA (reference sequence).